The present T cell receptor (beta chain) was sequenced within a study of blood T cell repertoires in COVID-19. Study-wide context: Donors in the United States, Italy and Spain gave samples during acute or convalescent COVID-19.

The CDR3 has 16 amino acids. Trimming removed 0 bases from V and 8 bases from J, with 19 bases in between. From germline, CDR1 is MNHEY and CDR2 SVGAGI. TCRdb's table, derived via immunoSEQ multiplex PCR, lists solely in-frame clones and lacks some. This sample has 150,000 to 200,000 clones, with 80% found just once. The chain combines TRBV6-5 with TRBJ1-2; D call uncertain. The sequence derives from a man in his 70s with active or convalescent COVID-19. Source material: peripheral blood. Written as DNA, the CDR3 is TGTGCCAGCAGTTACTCGCGGAGGGTAGATGCCGGGGGCTACACCTTC. Amino acid sequence: CASSYSRRVDAGGYTF.